This TCR beta chain was recorded in a study of beta chain features in type 1 diabetes. This clone was recorded once. What it binds is not known. CDR1 SGHRS and CDR2 YFSETQ come from the germline V gene. The CDR3 sequence is 15 residues long. The V and J ends lost 8 bases and 0 bases respectively, with 15 bases between them. Reverse transcribing all isolated RNA meant expressed TCRB transcripts were sequenced. The assay was immunoSEQ multiplex PCR, and TCRdb's table has in-frame clones only and misses some. The table has around 320,000 clones, approximately 15% seen once. Study-wide points: It was possible that PCR favored shorter templates, equally so in patients and controls. When VDJ junctions were examined, type 1 diabetes patients showed fewer insertions and more deletions.

The chain couples TRBV5-1 to TRBJ1-3; D uncertain. The TCR comes from a man aged 25-45 years in good health. The sample was central memory CD4+ T cells from blood. CDR3 DNA: TGCGCCAGTAGAGACTTATCCAGCTCTGGAAACACCATATATTTT. Translation: CASRDLSSSGNTIYF.